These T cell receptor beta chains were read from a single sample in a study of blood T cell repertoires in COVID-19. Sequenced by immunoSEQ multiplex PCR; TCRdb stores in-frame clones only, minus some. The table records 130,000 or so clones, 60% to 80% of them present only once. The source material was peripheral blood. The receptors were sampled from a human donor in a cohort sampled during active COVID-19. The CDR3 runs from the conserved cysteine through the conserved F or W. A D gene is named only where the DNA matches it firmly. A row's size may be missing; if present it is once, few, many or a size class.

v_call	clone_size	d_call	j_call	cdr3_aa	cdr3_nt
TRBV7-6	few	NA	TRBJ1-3	CASSSHLRDTIYF	TGTGCCAGCAGCTCCCACCTTAGAGACACCATATATTTT
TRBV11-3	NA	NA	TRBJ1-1	CASSYYSGGVMGTEAFF	TGTGCCAGCAGCTATTATTCGGGAGGGGTTATGGGCACTGAAGCTTTCTTT
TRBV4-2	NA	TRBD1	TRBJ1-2	CASSQPDRDNGYTF	TGTGCCAGCAGCCAACCCGACAGGGACAATGGCTACACCTTC
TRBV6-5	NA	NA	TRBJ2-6	CASSPGGANVLTF	TGTGCCAGCAGTCCGGGAGGGGCCAACGTCCTGACTTTC
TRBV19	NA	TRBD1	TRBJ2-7	CASRPTYGQAYEQYF	TGTGCCAGTAGGCCGACTTATGGACAGGCCTACGAGCAGTACTTC
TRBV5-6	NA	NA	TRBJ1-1	CASSLRLMNTEAFF	TGTGCCAGCAGCTTACGGTTAATGAACACTGAAGCTTTCTTT
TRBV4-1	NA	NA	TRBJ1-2	CASSQRANYGYTF	TGCGCCAGCAGCCAACGAGCTAACTATGGCTACACCTTC
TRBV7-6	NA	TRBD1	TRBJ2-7	CASSPRQGRFHEQYF	TGTGCCAGCAGCCCGCGACAGGGGCGGTTCCACGAGCAGTACTTC
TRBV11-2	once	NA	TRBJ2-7	CASSPGHYEQYF	TGTGCCAGCAGCCCGGGACACTACGAGCAGTACTTC
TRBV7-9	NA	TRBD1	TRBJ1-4	CASSHRDRPNEKLFF	TGTGCCAGCAGCCACAGGGACAGACCTAATGAAAAACTGTTTTTT
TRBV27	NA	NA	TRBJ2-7	CASSLGRNYEQYF	TGTGCCAGCAGTTTAGGCAGGAACTACGAGCAGTACTTC
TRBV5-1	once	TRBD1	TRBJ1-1	CASRAQGDTEAFF	TGCGCCAGCAGGGCCCAGGGGGATACTGAAGCTTTCTTT
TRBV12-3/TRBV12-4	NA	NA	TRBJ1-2	CASSQIQNYGYTF	TGTGCCAGCAGTCAAATACAGAACTATGGCTACACCTTC
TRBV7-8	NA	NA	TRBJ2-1	CASSQGRERDEQFF	TGTGCCAGCAGTCAGGGTAGGGAAAGGGATGAGCAGTTCTTC
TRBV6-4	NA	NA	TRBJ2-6	CASSVVSGANVLTF	TGTGCCAGCAGTGTCGTATCTGGGGCCAACGTCCTGACTTTC
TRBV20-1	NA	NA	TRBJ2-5	CSEQRQETQYF	TGCAGTGAACAACGCCAAGAGACCCAGTACTTC
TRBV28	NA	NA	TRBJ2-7	CASSPHSFGEQYF	TGTGCCAGCAGTCCTCATAGCTTTGGCGAGCAGTACTTC
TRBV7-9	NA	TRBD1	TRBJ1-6	CASSLRTGARNSPLHF	TGTGCCAGCAGCCTACGGACAGGGGCCAGGAATTCACCCCTCCACTTT
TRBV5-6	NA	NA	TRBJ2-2	CASSSRGALGAGELFF	TGTGCCAGCAGCTCTCGGGGAGCGTTAGGCGCCGGGGAGCTGTTTTTT
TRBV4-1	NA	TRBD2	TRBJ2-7	CASSHEGAGGPYEQYF	TGCGCCAGCAGCCACGAGGGGGCGGGGGGGCCCTACGAGCAGTACTTC
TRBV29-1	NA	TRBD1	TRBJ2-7	CSAQQGSYEQYF	TGCAGCGCCCAACAGGGGTCCTACGAGCAGTACTTC
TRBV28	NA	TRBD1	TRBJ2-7	CASIRDRVSNEQYF	TGTGCCAGCATAAGGGACAGGGTTAGTAACGAGCAGTACTTC
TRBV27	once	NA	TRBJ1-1	CASSVAGLNTEAFF	TGTGCCAGCAGTGTGGCAGGCCTGAACACTGAAGCTTTCTTT
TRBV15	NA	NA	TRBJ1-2	CATSRRGSRGDYGYTF	TGTGCCACCAGCAGGAGAGGTAGCAGGGGCGACTATGGCTACACCTTC
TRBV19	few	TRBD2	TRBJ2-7	CASSIDRAGPYEQYF	TGTGCCAGTAGTATAGATCGAGCGGGGCCCTACGAGCAGTACTTC
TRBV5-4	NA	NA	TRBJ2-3	CASTDTTTDTQYF	TGTGCCAGCACGGACACAACCACAGATACGCAGTATTTT
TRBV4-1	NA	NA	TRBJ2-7	CASSHQGKGYEQYF	TGCGCCAGCAGCCACCAGGGGAAGGGGTACGAGCAGTACTTC
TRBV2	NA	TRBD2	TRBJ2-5	CASRASGIITQYF	TGTGCCAGCAGGGCTAGCGGGATAATTACCCAGTACTTC
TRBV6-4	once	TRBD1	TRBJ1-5	CARAGQGYQPQHF	TGTGCCAGGGCGGGACAGGGTTATCAGCCCCAGCATTTT
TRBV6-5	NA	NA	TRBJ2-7	CASSPGGEQYF	TGTGCCAGCAGTCCTGGCGGTGAGCAGTACTTC
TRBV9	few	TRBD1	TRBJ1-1	CASSQGQGTEAFF	TGTGCCAGCAGCCAAGGACAGGGCACTGAAGCTTTCTTT
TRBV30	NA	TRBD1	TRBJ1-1	CAYTDRSTEAFF	TGTGCCTACACGGACAGGAGCACTGAAGCTTTCTTT
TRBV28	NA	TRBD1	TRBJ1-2	CASSLNPQGNYGYTF	TGTGCCAGCAGTTTGAATCCACAGGGGAACTATGGCTACACCTTC
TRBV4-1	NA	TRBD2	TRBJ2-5	CASSHRTSGGETQYF	TGCGCCAGCAGCCACCGGACTAGCGGGGGGGAGACCCAGTACTTC
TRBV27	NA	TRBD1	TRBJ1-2	CASSHRGPDYGYTF	TGTGCCAGCAGTCACAGGGGACCAGACTATGGCTACACCTTC
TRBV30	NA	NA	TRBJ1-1	CAWCVSTQAEAFF	TGTGCCTGGTGCGTTAGTACGCAGGCTGAAGCTTTCTTT